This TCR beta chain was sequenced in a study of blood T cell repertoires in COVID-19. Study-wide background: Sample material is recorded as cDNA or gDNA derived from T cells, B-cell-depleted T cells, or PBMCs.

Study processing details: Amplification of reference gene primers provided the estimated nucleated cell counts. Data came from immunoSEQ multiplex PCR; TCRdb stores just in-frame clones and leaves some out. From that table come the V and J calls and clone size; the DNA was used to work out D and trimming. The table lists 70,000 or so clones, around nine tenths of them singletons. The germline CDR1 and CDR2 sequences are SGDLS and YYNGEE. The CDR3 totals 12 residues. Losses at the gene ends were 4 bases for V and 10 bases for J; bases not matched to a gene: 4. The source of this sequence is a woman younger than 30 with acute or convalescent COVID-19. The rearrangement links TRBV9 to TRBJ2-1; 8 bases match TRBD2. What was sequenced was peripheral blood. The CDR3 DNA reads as TGTGCCAGCAGCTTAGCGGGACAAGAGCAGTTCTTC. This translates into CASSLAGQEQFF.